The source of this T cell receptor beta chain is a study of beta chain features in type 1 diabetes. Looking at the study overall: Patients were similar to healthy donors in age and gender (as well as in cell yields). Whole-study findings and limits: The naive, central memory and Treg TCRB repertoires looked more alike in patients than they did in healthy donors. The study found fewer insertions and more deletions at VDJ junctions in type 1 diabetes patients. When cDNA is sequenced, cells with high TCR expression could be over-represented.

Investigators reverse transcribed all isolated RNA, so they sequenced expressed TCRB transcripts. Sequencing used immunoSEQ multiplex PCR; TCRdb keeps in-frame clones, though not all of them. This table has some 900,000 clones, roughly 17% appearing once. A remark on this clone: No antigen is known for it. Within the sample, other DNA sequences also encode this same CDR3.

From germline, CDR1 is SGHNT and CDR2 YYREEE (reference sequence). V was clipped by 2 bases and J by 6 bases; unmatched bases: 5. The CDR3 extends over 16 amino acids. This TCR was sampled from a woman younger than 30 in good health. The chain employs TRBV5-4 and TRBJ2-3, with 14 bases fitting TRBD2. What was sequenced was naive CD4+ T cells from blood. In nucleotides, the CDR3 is TGTGCCAGCAGCTTAGGGACTAGCGGGAGCCGTGATACGCAGTATTTT. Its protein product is CASSLGTSGSRDTQYF. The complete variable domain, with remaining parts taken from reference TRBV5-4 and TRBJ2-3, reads ETGVTQSPTHLIKTRGQQVTLRCSSQSGHNTVSWYQQALGQGPQFIFQYYREEENGRGNFPPRFSGLQFPNYSSELNVNALELDDSALYLCASSLGTSGSRDTQYFGPGTRLTVL.